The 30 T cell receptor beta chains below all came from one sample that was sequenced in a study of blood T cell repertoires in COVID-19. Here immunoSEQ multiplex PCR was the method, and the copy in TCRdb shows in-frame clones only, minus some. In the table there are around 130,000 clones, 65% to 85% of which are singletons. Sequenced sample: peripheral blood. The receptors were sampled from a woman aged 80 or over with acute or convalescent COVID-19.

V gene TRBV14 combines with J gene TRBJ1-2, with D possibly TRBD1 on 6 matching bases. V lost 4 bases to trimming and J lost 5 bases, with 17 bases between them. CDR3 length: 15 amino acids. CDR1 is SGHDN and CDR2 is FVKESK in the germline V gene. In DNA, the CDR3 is TGTGCCAGCAGCCGCGATCTCGGGACACCTTATGGCTACACCTTC. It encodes CASSRDLGTPYGYTF.

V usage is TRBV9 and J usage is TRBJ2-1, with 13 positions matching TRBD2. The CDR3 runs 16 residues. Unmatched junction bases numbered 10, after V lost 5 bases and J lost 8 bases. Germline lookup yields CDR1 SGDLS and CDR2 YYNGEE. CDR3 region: CASRDPLAGGPDEQFF. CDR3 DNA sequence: TGTGCCAGCAGGGACCCACTAGCGGGAGGGCCCGATGAGCAGTTCTTC.

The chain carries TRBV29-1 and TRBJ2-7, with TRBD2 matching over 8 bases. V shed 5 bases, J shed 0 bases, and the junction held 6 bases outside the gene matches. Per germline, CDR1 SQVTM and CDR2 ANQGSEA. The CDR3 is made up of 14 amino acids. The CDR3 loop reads CSVRGGRYSYEQYF. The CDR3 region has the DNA TGCAGCGTTCGGGGGGGGCGATACTCCTACGAGCAGTACTTC.

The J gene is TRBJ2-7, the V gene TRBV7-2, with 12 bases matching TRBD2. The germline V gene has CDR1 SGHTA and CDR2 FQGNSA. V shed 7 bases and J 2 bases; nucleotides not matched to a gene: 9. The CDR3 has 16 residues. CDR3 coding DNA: TGTGCCAGCAAAAGAGGGGGGACTAGCGGGCCCTACGAGCAGTACTTC. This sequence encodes CASKRGGTSGPYEQYF.

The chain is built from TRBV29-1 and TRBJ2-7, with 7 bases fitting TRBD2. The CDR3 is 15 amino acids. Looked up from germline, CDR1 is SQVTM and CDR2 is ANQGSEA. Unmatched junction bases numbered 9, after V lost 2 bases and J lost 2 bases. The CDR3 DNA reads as TGCAGCGTTGAAAGTTTGGGAGGGAGGGCCTACGAGCAGTACTTC. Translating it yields CSVESLGGRAYEQYF.

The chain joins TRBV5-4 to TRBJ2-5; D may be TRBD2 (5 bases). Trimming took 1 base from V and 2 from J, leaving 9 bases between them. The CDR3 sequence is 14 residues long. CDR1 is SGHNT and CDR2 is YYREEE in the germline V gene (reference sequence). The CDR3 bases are TGTGCCAGCAGCTTGAGGTCGGGACAAGAGACCCAGTACTTC. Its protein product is CASSLRSGQETQYF.

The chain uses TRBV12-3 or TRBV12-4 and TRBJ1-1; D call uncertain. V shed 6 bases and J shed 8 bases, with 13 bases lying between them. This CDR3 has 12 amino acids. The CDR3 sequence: CASRHPGREAFF. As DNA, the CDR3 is TGTGCCAGCAGGCACCCGGGGAGGGAAGCTTTCTTT.

The DNA for the CDR3 is TGTGCCAGCCCCGGGACAGAGATACATAGCAATCAGCCCCAGCATTTT. This encodes CASPGTEIHSNQPQHF. This rearrangement joins TRBV6-4 to TRBJ1-5, with 7 bases aligning to TRBD1. V lost 8 bases to trimming and J lost 0 bases; unmatched junction nucleotides: 10. Looked up from germline, CDR1 is MRHNA and CDR2 is SNTAGT. The CDR3 extends over 16 amino acids.

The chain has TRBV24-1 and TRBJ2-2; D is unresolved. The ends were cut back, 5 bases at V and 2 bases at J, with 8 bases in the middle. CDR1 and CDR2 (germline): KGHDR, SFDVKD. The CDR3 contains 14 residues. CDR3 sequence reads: CATSGPGNTGELFF. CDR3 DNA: TGTGCCACCAGTGGCCCCGGTAACACCGGGGAGCTGTTTTTT.

This CDR3 reads CASSSGRENTEAFF. CDR3 DNA: TGTGCCAGCAGTTCTGGGAGGGAGAACACTGAAGCTTTCTTT. The chain uses TRBV6-6 and TRBJ1-1; no clear D. This CDR3 has 14 residues. Germline-derived CDR1 and CDR2 are MNHNY and SVGAGI (reference sequence). The V end lost 4 bases, the J end lost 1 base, and 10 bases lay between the germline ends.

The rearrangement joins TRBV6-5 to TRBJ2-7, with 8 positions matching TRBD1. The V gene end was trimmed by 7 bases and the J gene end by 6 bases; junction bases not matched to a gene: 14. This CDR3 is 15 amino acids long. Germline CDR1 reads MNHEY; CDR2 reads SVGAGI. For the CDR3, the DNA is TGTGCCAGCATCGCAAGGGGACAGGCAGCCTCCGAGCAGTACTTC. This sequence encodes CASIARGQAASEQYF.

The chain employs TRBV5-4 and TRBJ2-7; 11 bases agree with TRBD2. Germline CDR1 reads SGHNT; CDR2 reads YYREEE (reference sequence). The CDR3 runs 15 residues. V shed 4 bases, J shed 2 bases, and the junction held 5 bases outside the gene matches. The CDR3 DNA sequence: TGTGCCAGCAGCCCACTAGCGGGAGCGACCTACGAGCAGTACTTC. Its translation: CASSPLAGATYEQYF.

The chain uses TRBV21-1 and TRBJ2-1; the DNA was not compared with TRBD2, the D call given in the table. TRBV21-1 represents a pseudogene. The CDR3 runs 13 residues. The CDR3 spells CASSNGFSNEQFF. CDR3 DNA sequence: TGTGCCAGCAGCAACGGGTTTTCGAATGAGCAGTTCTTC.

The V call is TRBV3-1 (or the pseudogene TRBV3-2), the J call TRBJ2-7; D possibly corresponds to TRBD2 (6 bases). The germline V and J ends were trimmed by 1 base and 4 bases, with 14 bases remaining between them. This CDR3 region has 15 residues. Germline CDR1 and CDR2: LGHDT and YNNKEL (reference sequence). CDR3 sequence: CASSQVSVGGYEQYF. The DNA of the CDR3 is TGTGCCAGCAGCCAAGTCTCTGTTGGGGGGTACGAGCAGTACTTC.

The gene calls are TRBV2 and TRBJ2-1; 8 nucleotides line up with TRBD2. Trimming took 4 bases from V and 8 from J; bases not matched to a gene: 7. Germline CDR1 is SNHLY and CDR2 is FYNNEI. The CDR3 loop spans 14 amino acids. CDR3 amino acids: CASSARLAFDEQFF. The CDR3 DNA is TGTGCCAGCAGTGCGCGACTAGCGTTCGATGAGCAGTTCTTC.

Here the CDR3 reads CASGLGRQDEKLFF. DNA of the CDR3: TGTGCTAGTGGTTTGGGAAGACAAGATGAAAAACTGTTTTTT. V and J are TRBV12-5 and TRBJ1-4; D is ambiguous. Germline V gene lookup returns CDR1 LGHNT and CDR2 FRNRAP. Trimming took off 1 base at V and 6 bases at J, with 9 bases between the two ends. The length of the CDR3 is 14 residues.

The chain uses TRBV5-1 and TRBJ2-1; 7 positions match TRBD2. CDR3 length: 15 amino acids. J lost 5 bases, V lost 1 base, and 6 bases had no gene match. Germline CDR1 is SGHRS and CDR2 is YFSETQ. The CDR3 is CASSLKLAADNEQFF. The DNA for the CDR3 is TGCGCCAGCAGCTTGAAGCTAGCGGCCGACAATGAGCAGTTCTTC.

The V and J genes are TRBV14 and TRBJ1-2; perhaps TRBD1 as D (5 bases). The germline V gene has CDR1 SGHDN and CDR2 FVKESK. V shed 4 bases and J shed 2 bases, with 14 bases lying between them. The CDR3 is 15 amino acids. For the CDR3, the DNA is TGTGCCAGCAGCCCGCCGCAGGGAAGAAACTATGGCTACACCTTC. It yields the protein CASSPPQGRNYGYTF.

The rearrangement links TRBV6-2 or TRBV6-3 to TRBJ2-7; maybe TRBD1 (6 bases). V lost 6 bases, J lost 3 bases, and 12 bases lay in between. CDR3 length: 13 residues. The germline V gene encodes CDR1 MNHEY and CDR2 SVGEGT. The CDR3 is CASSATGNYEQYF. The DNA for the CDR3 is TGTGCCAGCAGCGCTACAGGGAACTACGAGCAGTACTTC.

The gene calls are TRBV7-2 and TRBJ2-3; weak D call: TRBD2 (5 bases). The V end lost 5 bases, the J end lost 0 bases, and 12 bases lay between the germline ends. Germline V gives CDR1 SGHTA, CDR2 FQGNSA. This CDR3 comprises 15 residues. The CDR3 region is CASSPARESTDTQYF. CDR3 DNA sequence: TGTGCCAGCAGCCCTGCCCGGGAAAGCACAGATACGCAGTATTTT.

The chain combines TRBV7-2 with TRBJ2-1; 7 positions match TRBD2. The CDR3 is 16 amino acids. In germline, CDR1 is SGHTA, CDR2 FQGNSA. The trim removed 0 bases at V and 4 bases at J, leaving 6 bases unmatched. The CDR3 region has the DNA TGTGCCAGCAGCTTAGCGCTCGGGGGAGGGTACAATGAGCAGTTCTTC. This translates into CASSLALGGGYNEQFF.

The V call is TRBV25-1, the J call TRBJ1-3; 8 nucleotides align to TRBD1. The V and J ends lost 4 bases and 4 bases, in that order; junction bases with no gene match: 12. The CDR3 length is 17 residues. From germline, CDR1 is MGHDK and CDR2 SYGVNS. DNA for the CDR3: TGTGCCAGCAGTGTAGCCAGACAGGGGTCTCGCGGAAACACCATATATTTT. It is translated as CASSVARQGSRGNTIYF.

CDR3 amino acids: CASSAGGEKETQYF. DNA for the CDR3: TGCGCCAGCAGCGCCGGGGGGGAAAAAGAGACCCAGTACTTC. The V and J genes are TRBV5-1 and TRBJ2-5; 8 nucleotides match TRBD2. The CDR3 covers 14 residues. Germline V gene sequence: CDR1 SGHRS, CDR2 YFSETQ. J gave up 3 bases and V 4 bases, and 5 bases lay outside the gene matches.

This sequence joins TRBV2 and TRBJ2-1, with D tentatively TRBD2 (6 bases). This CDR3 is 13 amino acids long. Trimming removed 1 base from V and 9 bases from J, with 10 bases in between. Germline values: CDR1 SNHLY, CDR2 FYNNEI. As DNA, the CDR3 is TGTGCCAGCAGTGAAGGTCTAGCGAGTGAGCAGTTCTTC. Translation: CASSEGLASEQFF.

For the CDR3, the DNA is TGTGCCAGCTCACCAGTAACCCAGGGTCGCGAGGATGGCTACACCTTC. Protein product: CASSPVTQGREDGYTF. V is TRBV18 and J is TRBJ1-2, with TRBD1 as a possible D gene (5 bases). The germline V gene has CDR1 KGHSH and CDR2 LQKENI. V lost 2 bases, J lost 6 bases, and 19 bases lay in between. The CDR3 is 16 amino acids.

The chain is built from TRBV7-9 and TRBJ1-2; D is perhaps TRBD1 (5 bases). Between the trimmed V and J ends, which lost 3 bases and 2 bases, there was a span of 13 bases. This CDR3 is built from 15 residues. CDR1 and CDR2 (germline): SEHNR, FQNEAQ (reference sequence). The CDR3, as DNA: TGTGCCAGCAGCTTTCTAGGAACAGGAAACTATGGCTACACCTTC. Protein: CASSFLGTGNYGYTF.

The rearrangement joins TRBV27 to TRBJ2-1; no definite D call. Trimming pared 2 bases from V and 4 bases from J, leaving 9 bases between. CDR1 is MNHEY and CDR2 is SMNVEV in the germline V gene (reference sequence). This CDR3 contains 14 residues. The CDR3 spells CASSLAQTYNEQFF. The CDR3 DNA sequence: TGTGCCAGCAGTTTAGCACAGACATACAATGAGCAGTTCTTC.

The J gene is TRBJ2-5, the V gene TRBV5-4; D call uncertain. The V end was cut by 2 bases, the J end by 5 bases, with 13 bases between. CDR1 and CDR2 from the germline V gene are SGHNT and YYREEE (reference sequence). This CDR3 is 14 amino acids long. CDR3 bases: TGTGCCAGCAGCTTAGACTCAGCCCTCGAGACCCAGTACTTC. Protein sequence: CASSLDSALETQYF.

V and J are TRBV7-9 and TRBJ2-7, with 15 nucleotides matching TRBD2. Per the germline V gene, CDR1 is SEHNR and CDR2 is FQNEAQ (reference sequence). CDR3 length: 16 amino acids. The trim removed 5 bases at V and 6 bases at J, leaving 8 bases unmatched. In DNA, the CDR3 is TGTGCCAGCAGCCCCCGGACTAGCGGGAGGGCACGCGAGCAGTACTTC. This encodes CASSPRTSGRAREQYF.

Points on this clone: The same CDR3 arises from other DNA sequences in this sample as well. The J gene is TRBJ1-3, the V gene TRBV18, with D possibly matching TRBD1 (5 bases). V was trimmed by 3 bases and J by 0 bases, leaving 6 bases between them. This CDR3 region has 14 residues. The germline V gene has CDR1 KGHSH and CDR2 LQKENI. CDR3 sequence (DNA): TGTGCCAGCTCACCGGGGGGCTCTGGAAACACCATATATTTT. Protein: CASSPGGSGNTIYF. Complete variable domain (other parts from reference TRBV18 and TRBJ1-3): NAGVMQNPRHLVRRRGQEARLRCSPMKGHSHVYWYRQLPEEGLKFMVYLQKENIIDESGMPKERFSAEFPKEGPSILRIQQVVRGDSAAYFCASSPGGSGNTIYFGEGSWLTVV.